This T cell receptor beta chain is from a study of T cells in localized non-small cell lung cancer. V gave up 6 bases and J gave up 8 bases, with 16 bases separating them. The germline gives CDR1 SGHNT, CDR2 YENEEA. The CDR3 spans 14 residues. Clones were sequenced by immunoSEQ multiplex PCR, and TCRdb holds only the in-frame ones, with some missing. The sample shows 1,400 or so clones, approximately 15% of them seen only once. This clone was counted a few times. This sequence joins TRBV11-3 and TRBJ1-4; tentatively, D is TRBD1 (5 bases). The material sequenced was normal lung tissue next to the tumor, taken before any cancer treatment. The clonotype originates from a woman aged 35-70 years with stage I lung adenocarcinoma. The CDR3 DNA reads TGTGCCAGCAGTCCCCGGCAGGGTGAAGAAAAACTGTTTTTT. It codes for CASSPRQGEEKLFF.